The 13 T cell receptor beta chains presented below share a single source sample, sequenced in a study of patients and donors after allogeneic stem cell transplantation. TCRdb re-called the RT-PCR reads with MiXCR, one entry per CDR3 protein. The sample yields roughly 4,200 distinct CDR3 sequences, approximately 15% seen once. What was sequenced was blood, either unsorted or a sorted T cell fraction (not recorded which). These receptors were taken from a human donor who was either an allogeneic HSCT recipient or a stem cell or donor lymphocyte infusion donor (not recorded which). It is not recorded whose cells these are; they may come from a transplant donor.

The chain carries TRBV5-6 and TRBJ2-3; D remains unclear. CDR3 length: 13 residues. Germline-derived CDR1 and CDR2 are SGHDT and YYEEEE. Between the trimmed V and J ends, which lost 1 base and 1 base, there was a span of 4 bases. CDR3: CASSLLGTDTQYF. CDR3 nucleotide sequence: TGTGCCAGCAGCTTGCTGGGCACAGATACGCAGTATTTT.

This clonotype was recorded a few times. The V and J genes are TRBV29-1 and TRBJ2-3, with 9 bases identical to TRBD1. The CDR3 is 14 amino acids. The J segment lost 4 bases and the V segment lost 5 bases, leaving 7 bases of the junction unmatched. From germline, CDR1 is SQVTM and CDR2 ANQGSEA. In nucleotides, the CDR3 is TGCAGCGTTTTACCGGGACAGGGCCCAGATACGCAGTATTTT. Amino acid sequence: CSVLPGQGPDTQYF.

The chain has TRBV20-1 and TRBJ2-1; 11 bases agree with TRBD2. Germline V CDR1 and CDR2: DFQATT, SNEGSKA (reference sequence). V lost 6 bases to trimming and J lost 10 bases; unmatched junction nucleotides: 20. This CDR3 spans 17 amino acids. The CDR3 nucleotides are TGCAGTGCAAAGCCCCTTGGTGTAGCGGGGGGGCCTGGGGAGCAGTTCTTC. It encodes CSAKPLGVAGGPGEQFF.

The J gene is TRBJ1-1, the V gene TRBV7-9, with D uncertain. V gave up 1 base and J gave up 7 bases, with 10 bases separating them. Germline V gives CDR1 SEHNR, CDR2 FQNEAQ (reference sequence). The CDR3 loop spans 13 amino acids. The DNA for the CDR3 is TGTGCCAGCAGCTTAGTGGGGAGAGGTGAAGCTTTCTTT. Translating gives CASSLVGRGEAFF.

A few counts support this clonotype. The genes are TRBV4-2 and TRBJ2-1; TRBD2 matches at 12 bases. Germline V gene sequence: CDR1 LGHNA, CDR2 YNFKEQ. The CDR3 is 18 amino acids. The V segment lost 0 bases and the J segment 7 bases; nucleotides outside the gene matches: 10. The CDR3 nucleotides read TGTGCCAGCAGCCAAGAACCCGGATCACTAGCGGGAGGAAATGAGCAGTTCTTC. Translation gives CASSQEPGSLAGGNEQFF.

By frequency in the sample, this clonotype is medium-sized (0.01 to 0.1%). This chain uses TRBV6-5 with TRBJ1-5; 7 bases are shared with TRBD1. Per the germline V gene, CDR1 is MNHEY and CDR2 is SVGAGI. CDR3 length: 15 amino acids. V trimming: 5 bases; J trimming: 3 bases; junction bases outside the gene matches: 7. This CDR3 reads CASSQGGGLNQPQHF. The CDR3, as DNA: TGTGCCAGCAGTCAAGGAGGGGGCCTCAATCAGCCCCAGCATTTT.

In its sample, this clonotype was seen a few times. The chain combines TRBV28 with TRBJ1-1; no reliable D call. CDR3 size: 11 residues. CDR1 and CDR2 (germline): MDHEN, SYDVKM. Trimming took 8 bases from V and 4 from J, leaving 8 bases between them. The DNA for the CDR3 is TGTGCCAGCGAAGGCAGCACTGAAGCTTTCTTT. This translates into CASEGSTEAFF.

The table lists this clonotype with many counts. The chain employs TRBV7-9 and TRBJ1-5, with D tentatively TRBD1 (6 bases). CDR3 length: 15 residues. Looked up from germline, CDR1 is SEHNR and CDR2 is FQNEAQ (reference sequence). The V gene lost 4 bases and the J gene lost 4 bases, with 14 bases spanning the gap. The CDR3 region is CASSSGQTKNQPQHF. DNA for the CDR3: TGTGCCAGCAGCTCGGGACAAACTAAAAATCAGCCCCAGCATTTT.

This clonotype has ten or more counts. The V gene is TRBV11-2, the J gene TRBJ1-5; D perhaps matches TRBD1 (6 bases). Germline values: CDR1 SGHAT, CDR2 FQNNGV. V gave up 5 bases and J gave up 8 bases, with 13 bases separating them. CDR3 length: 13 amino acids. The CDR3: CASSGGAAKPQHF. CDR3 in DNA: TGTGCCAGCAGCGGGGGGGCCGCGAAGCCCCAGCATTTT.

This clonotype came up a few times. This chain joins TRBV4-1 and TRBJ1-1, with D maybe TRBD1 (5 bases). This CDR3 spans 15 amino acids. CDR1 and CDR2 (germline): MGHRA, YSYEKL. V was pared by 0 bases and J by 7 bases, with 15 bases between. The CDR3 spells CASSQDRGTGFEAFF. The CDR3 nucleotides are TGCGCCAGCAGCCAAGATAGGGGCACGGGGTTTGAAGCTTTCTTT.

V gene TRBV7-9 combines with J gene TRBJ2-5; tentatively, D is TRBD1 (6 bases). The CDR3 contains 14 residues. Trimming removed 1 base at V and 5 bases at J, with 11 bases between. Germline lookup yields CDR1 SEHNR and CDR2 FQNEAQ (reference sequence). CDR3 sequence reads: CASSLGTEGETQYF. CDR3 sequence (DNA): TGTGCCAGCAGCTTAGGGACAGAAGGCGAGACCCAGTACTTC.

There are many counts of this clonotype. This chain links TRBV7-3 with TRBJ2-7; 8 nucleotides agree with TRBD2. J was trimmed by 4 bases and V by 5 bases; bases with no gene match: 4. The germline gives CDR1 SGHTA, CDR2 FQGTGA. The CDR3 totals 13 residues. The CDR3 region has the DNA TGTGCCAGCAGCCGGGCTAGCGGGTACGAGCAGTACTTC. Its translation is CASSRASGYEQYF. Complete variable domain (other parts from reference TRBV7-3 and TRBJ2-7): GAGVSQTPSNKVTEKGKYVELRCDPISGHTALYWYRQSLGQGPEFLIYFQGTGAADDSGLPNDRFFAVRPEGSVSTLKIQRTERGDSAVYLCASSRASGYEQYFGPGTRLTVT.

This clonotype was observed at least ten times. The chain recombines TRBV4-1 with TRBJ1-5; 8 bases line up with TRBD1. V lost 0 bases, J lost 2 bases, and 3 bases stayed unmatched. This CDR3 is 16 amino acids long. Germline CDR1 and CDR2: MGHRA and YSYEKL. CDR3 protein: CASSQDRGQGNQPQHF. CDR3 nucleotide sequence: TGCGCCAGCAGCCAAGATAGGGGACAGGGCAATCAGCCCCAGCATTTT.